Included here is one T cell receptor (beta chain) sequence, with context. The data originate from a study of human thymus T cells. Resections removed during corrective heart surgery provided the thymus tissue used. This table comes from immunoSEQ multiplex PCR, and its TCRdb copy is limited to in-frame clones, with some not included. The sample yields some 120,000 clones, around 94% seen once. This TCR was recovered from a boy under three years old with a congenital heart defect but otherwise immunologically healthy. Material for sequencing was thymus tissue.

CDR3 in amino acids: CASSLGGQGASGANVLTF. The CDR3 DNA reads as TGTGCCAGCAGCCTCGGTGGACAGGGGGCTTCTGGGGCCAACGTCCTGACTTTC. The chain uses TRBV7-9 and TRBJ2-6, with 11 bases matching TRBD1. CDR3 length equals 18 residues. CDR1 is SEHNR and CDR2 is FQNEAQ in the germline V gene (reference sequence). V was clipped by 5 bases and J by 1 base; unmatched bases: 7.